The 31 T cell receptor beta chains below were found in one sample sequenced in a study of blood T cell repertoires in COVID-19. Measured with immunoSEQ multiplex PCR; TCRdb has only the in-frame clones, and not every one. The sample contains around 150,000 clones, approximately 80% of which appear only once. Source material: peripheral blood. These TCRs come from a woman of 80 years or more with active or convalescent COVID-19.

This chain joins TRBV6-2 or TRBV6-3 and TRBJ1-2; maybe TRBD1 (5 bases). Germline CDR1 is MNHEY and CDR2 is SVGEGT. The CDR3 totals 14 residues. Trimming removed 5 bases at V and 7 bases at J, with 17 bases between. CDR3 DNA: TGTGCCAGCAGTGAGCCCCCCAGGGCTCGTGGCTACACCTTC. Translating gives CASSEPPRARGYTF.

This chain links TRBV7-2 with TRBJ2-1; tentative D call: TRBD2 (6 bases). Germline CDR1 and CDR2: SGHTA and FQGNSA. V was shortened by 6 bases and J by 4 bases, with 13 bases between the two germline ends. CDR3 length: 14 residues. Here the CDR3 DNA reads TGTGCCAGCAGGTCGGCTAGCGAGTACAATGAGCAGTTCTTC. Its protein is CASRSASEYNEQFF.

The rearrangement links TRBV7-9 to TRBJ2-7; D perhaps matches TRBD2 (6 bases). The CDR3 totals 15 residues. V lost 3 bases and J lost 6, with 18 bases in between. The germline V gene encodes CDR1 SEHNR and CDR2 FQNEAQ (reference sequence). CDR3 sequence reads: CASSFSGDLSLEQYF. The CDR3 bases are TGTGCCAGCAGCTTCTCCGGGGACTTGTCCCTCGAGCAGTACTTC.

The chain links TRBV6-2 or TRBV6-3 to TRBJ1-2; D remains ambiguous. V gave up 0 bases and J gave up 8 bases, with 16 bases separating them. The V gene's germline CDR1 is MNHEY and CDR2 SVGEGT. The CDR3 runs 15 residues. The CDR3 is CASSYSIAGLRGYTF. The CDR3 coding sequence is TGTGCCAGCAGTTACTCGATTGCGGGATTGCGGGGCTACACCTTC.

The chain employs TRBV19 and TRBJ1-5; D ambiguous. Trimming stripped 6 bases from V and 5 bases from J, with 20 bases between. This CDR3 contains 16 residues. Germline CDR1 is LNHDA and CDR2 is SQIVND (reference sequence). This CDR3 is CASRAVEPRSDQPQHF. The CDR3 coding sequence is TGTGCCAGTAGAGCCGTCGAGCCCAGGTCGGATCAGCCCCAGCATTTT.

This clone was detected a few times. V usage is TRBV6-5 and J usage is TRBJ2-4; D gene uncertain. The CDR3 runs to 13 residues. Germline CDR1 reads MNHEY; CDR2 reads SVGAGI. Trimming left V 8 bases short and J 0 bases short, with 8 bases between. The CDR3 reads CASGQSAKNIQYF. The CDR3, as DNA: TGTGCCAGCGGTCAGTCAGCCAAAAACATTCAGTACTTC.

This clone has a handful of counts. This chain uses TRBV19 with TRBJ2-3; no firm D call. The CDR3 length is 14 residues. Germline CDR1 reads LNHDA; CDR2 reads SQIVND (reference sequence). V gave up 5 bases and J gave up 2 bases, with 11 bases separating them. Here the CDR3 reads CASSERHYTDTQYF. CDR3 nucleotides: TGTGCCAGTAGTGAAAGGCACTACACAGATACGCAGTATTTT.

The V gene is TRBV5-1, the J gene TRBJ2-3; TRBD2 agrees at 10 bases. This CDR3 contains 16 residues. Trimming at V came to 0 bases and at J to 2 bases, leaving 3 bases not matched to a gene. Germline loops: CDR1 SGHRS, CDR2 YFSETQ. CDR3 in DNA: TGCGCCAGCAGCTTGGGGACTAGCGGACTCACAGATACGCAGTATTTT. Amino acids: CASSLGTSGLTDTQYF.

The chain employs TRBV6-2 or TRBV6-3 and TRBJ2-7, with D perhaps matching TRBD1 (6 bases). The CDR3 totals 14 residues. Looked up from germline, CDR1 is MNHEY and CDR2 is SVGEGT. With 2 bases removed from V and 7 bases from J, the gap between germline ends came to 15 bases. CDR3 in amino acids: CASSYTRTEGEQYF. CDR3 nucleotide sequence: TGTGCCAGCAGTTACACGAGGACAGAGGGAGAGCAGTACTTC.

Notes on this clone: The sample holds other DNA sequences that translate to the same CDR3. The chain employs TRBV25-1 and TRBJ1-5; 8 nucleotides agree with TRBD1. CDR1 MGHDK and CDR2 SYGVNS come from the germline V gene. There are 15 residues in the CDR3. The V and J ends lost 6 bases and 0 bases, in that order; junction bases with no gene match: 4. CDR3 coding DNA: TGTGCCAGCAGACCGGGACAGGATAGCAATCAGCCCCAGCATTTT. Its translation: CASRPGQDSNQPQHF.

V usage is TRBV4-3 and J usage is TRBJ2-5, with 9 bases fitting TRBD2. The trim removed 0 bases at V and 5 bases at J, leaving 4 bases unmatched. CDR3 size: 15 residues. Germline CDR1 LGHNA, CDR2 YSLEER. The CDR3 loop is CASSQDSGGVETQYF. CDR3 bases: TGCGCCAGCAGCCAAGATAGCGGGGGTGTGGAGACCCAGTACTTC.

This clone was seen just once. The junction departs from germline at one end; a sequencing error may be responsible. The chain links TRBV7-7 to TRBJ2-6, with 7 nucleotides matching TRBD1. Germline V CDR1 and CDR2: SSHAT, FNYEAQ (reference sequence). The length of the CDR3 is 16 residues. CDR3 region: CASSPTGVSGANVLTF. CDR3 in DNA: TGTGCTAGCAGCCCAACAGGGGTCTCTGGGGCCAACGTCCTGACTTTC. Full variable domain (outside the CDR3, taken from reference TRBV7-7 and TRBJ2-6): GAGVSQSPRYKVTKRGQDVTLRCDPISSHATLYWYQQALGQGPEFLTYFNYEAQPDKSGLPSDRFSAERPEGSISTLTIQRTEQRDSAMYRCASSPTGVSGANVLTFGAGSRLTVL.

The genes are TRBV7-2 and TRBJ1-1, with D possibly TRBD1 on 6 matching bases. Germline CDR1 and CDR2: SGHTA and FQGNSA. The length of the CDR3 is 15 residues. Trimming shortened V by 5 bases and J by 7 bases, and 20 bases separated the two germline ends. The CDR3 loop is CASSSGQWPPLEAFF. The CDR3 region has the DNA TGTGCCAGCAGCAGCGGACAGTGGCCCCCGCTTGAAGCTTTCTTT.

CDR3 sequence: CATSDSGAGGTDTQYF. The CDR3 DNA reads TGTGCCACCAGTGATTCGGGAGCGGGGGGCACAGATACGCAGTATTTT. The chain couples TRBV24-1 to TRBJ2-3, with 8 bases lining up with TRBD2. The length of the CDR3 is 16 residues. V shed 2 bases, J shed 1 base, and the junction held 4 bases outside the gene matches. Germline V gives CDR1 KGHDR, CDR2 SFDVKD.

The J gene is TRBJ1-3, the V gene TRBV19; unclear D gene. CDR1 is LNHDA and CDR2 is SQIVND in the germline V gene (reference sequence). The CDR3 runs 15 residues. Between the trimmed V and J ends, which lost 4 bases and 1 base, there was a span of 11 bases. DNA for the CDR3: TGTGCCAGTAGTACCCCCGCGGGTTCTGGAAACACCATATATTTT. Amino acid sequence: CASSTPAGSGNTIYF.

This chain connects TRBV11-2 to TRBJ2-5, with a weak D call TRBD1 (5 bases). CDR1 SGHAT and CDR2 FQNNGV come from the germline V gene. The germline V and J ends were trimmed by 0 bases and 2 bases, with 7 bases remaining between them. The CDR3 is 14 amino acids. The CDR3 DNA is TGTGCCAGCAGCTTAGACGCAGGGCAAGAGACCCAGTACTTC. Amino acids: CASSLDAGQETQYF.

V gene TRBV5-1 combines with J gene TRBJ2-2; the match to TRBD1 covers 10 bases. The CDR3 is 15 amino acids. Germline V gene lookup returns CDR1 SGHRS and CDR2 YFSETQ. Trimming cost V 3 bases and J 4 bases; bases outside gene matches: 3. This CDR3 is CASSSDRGPTGELFF. CDR3 DNA: TGCGCCAGCAGCTCCGACAGGGGGCCCACCGGGGAGCTGTTTTTT.

The gene calls are TRBV27 and TRBJ2-4; TRBD1 matches 8 bases. Germline CDR1 reads MNHEY; CDR2 reads SMNVEV (reference sequence). The CDR3 has 16 residues. Losses at the gene ends were 6 bases for V and 0 bases for J; bases not matched to a gene: 7. The CDR3 loop reads CASSRDRTLAKNIQYF. The CDR3 nucleotides are TGTGCCAGCAGCAGGGACAGGACACTAGCCAAAAACATTCAGTACTTC.

The rearrangement joins TRBV3-1 (or the pseudogene TRBV3-2) to TRBJ2-5; 9 nucleotides agree with TRBD2. Looked up from germline, CDR1 is LGHDT and CDR2 is YNNKEL (reference sequence). CDR3 length equals 13 residues. Germline trimming cut 4 bases from V and 4 bases from J; bases unmatched to any gene: 1. Here the CDR3 reads CASSLAGAETQYF. The CDR3 coding sequence is TGTGCCAGCAGCCTAGCGGGGGCAGAGACCCAGTACTTC.

The chain carries TRBV18 and TRBJ1-4; no definite D call. Germline assignment: CDR1 KGHSH and CDR2 LQKENI. Trimming removed 0 bases from V and 10 bases from J, with 6 bases in between. The CDR3 totals 12 residues. The CDR3 reads CASSPPGSKLFF. The CDR3 nucleotides are TGTGCCAGCTCACCACCGGGCTCAAAACTGTTTTTT.

This sequence joins TRBV10-3 and TRBJ1-1; 8 nucleotides agree with TRBD1. Germline V gene data show CDR1 as ENHRY and CDR2 as SYGVKD. Trimming at V came to 4 bases and at J to 5 bases, leaving 6 bases not matched to a gene. CDR3 length equals 14 residues. CDR3 protein: CAISAGQARTEAFF. As DNA, the CDR3 is TGTGCCATCAGTGCGGGACAGGCAAGAACTGAAGCTTTCTTT.

The V call is TRBV4-2, the J call TRBJ2-5, with a possible D match to TRBD1 (6 bases). Trimming took 1 base from V and 5 from J, leaving 14 bases between them. This CDR3 has 15 amino acids. From germline, CDR1 is LGHNA and CDR2 YNFKEQ. The CDR3 nucleotides are TGTGCCAGCAGCCAAGGAACAGGGTCCTCGGAGACCCAGTACTTC. Translation: CASSQGTGSSETQYF.

The V gene is TRBV3-1 (or the pseudogene TRBV3-2), the J gene TRBJ2-5, with 9 positions matching TRBD2. The CDR3 extends over 19 amino acids. Germline trimming cut 4 bases from V and 1 base from J; bases unmatched to any gene: 16. Germline-derived CDR1 and CDR2 are LGHDT and YNNKEL (reference sequence). CDR3: CASSRIPALAGAPQETQYF. The CDR3, as DNA: TGTGCCAGCAGCCGTATTCCAGCTTTAGCGGGGGCCCCCCAAGAGACCCAGTACTTC.

The chain combines TRBV27 with TRBJ1-3, with a possible D match to TRBD1 (5 bases). Between the trimmed V and J ends, which lost 4 bases and 3 bases, there was a span of 7 bases. Per germline, CDR1 MNHEY and CDR2 SMNVEV (reference sequence). CDR3 length: 13 residues. The CDR3 spells CASSSQGGNTIYF. The CDR3, as DNA: TGTGCCAGCAGTTCGCAGGGTGGAAACACCATATATTTT.

V usage is TRBV5-1 and J usage is TRBJ2-2; 13 bases match TRBD2. Losses at the gene ends were 6 bases for V and 5 bases for J; bases not matched to a gene: 4. This CDR3 has 15 residues. The germline V gene has CDR1 SGHRS and CDR2 YFSETQ. The CDR3 DNA sequence: TGCGCCAGCACGATGACTAGCGGGGGGACCGGGGAGCTGTTTTTT. This sequence encodes CASTMTSGGTGELFF.

The chain recombines TRBV19 with TRBJ1-5; 9 bases line up with TRBD1. With V trimmed by 7 bases and J by 3 bases, 7 bases remained unmatched. CDR1 is LNHDA and CDR2 is SQIVND in the germline V gene (reference sequence). The CDR3 is made up of 15 amino acids. CDR3 nucleotide sequence: TGTGCCAGTACCTCCGGGACAGGGTACAATCAGCCCCAGCATTTT. Translated, it gives CASTSGTGYNQPQHF. The whole variable domain, remainder taken from reference TRBV19 and TRBJ1-5, is DGGITQSPKYLFRKEGQNVTLSCEQNLNHDAMYWYRQDPGQGLRLIYYSQIVNDFQKGDIAEGYSVSREKKESFPLTVTSAQKNPTAFYLCASTSGTGYNQPQHFGDGTRLSIL.

This chain links TRBV9 with TRBJ1-4; TRBD1 matches at 8 bases. The CDR3 runs to 17 residues. V lost 2 bases to trimming and J lost 2 bases; unmatched junction nucleotides: 8. Germline CDR1 reads SGDLS; CDR2 reads YYNGEE. CDR3 loop: CASSVGQGGLTNEKLFF. CDR3 nucleotides: TGTGCCAGCAGCGTTGGACAGGGTGGATTGACTAATGAAAAACTGTTTTTT.

In DNA form, the CDR3 reads TGTGCCAGCAGCCCCGGGGGGGAGAGCTCCTACAATGAGCAGTTCTTC. Translating it yields CASSPGGESSYNEQFF. This chain connects TRBV6-6 to TRBJ2-1, with 8 nucleotides matching TRBD2. The ends lost 6 bases at V and 0 bases at J; junction bases unmatched: 7. In germline, CDR1 is MNHNY, CDR2 SVGAGI (reference sequence). This CDR3 is 16 amino acids long.

The chain is built from TRBV5-1 and TRBJ2-3; TRBD1 aligns across 8 bases. CDR1 is SGHRS and CDR2 is YFSETQ in the germline V gene. The CDR3 sequence is 18 residues long. V gave up 0 bases and J gave up 3 bases; unmatched junction bases: 12. The CDR3 is CASSLEWNRGRSTDTQYF. The DNA for the CDR3 is TGCGCCAGCAGCTTGGAGTGGAACAGGGGGAGGAGTACAGATACGCAGTATTTT.

This clone has ten or more counts. The chain employs TRBV19 and TRBJ2-1, with TRBD2 matching over 7 bases. The CDR3 runs 17 residues. V dropped 3 bases and J dropped 0; count of bases not matched to a gene: 8. The V gene's germline CDR1 is LNHDA and CDR2 SQIVND (reference sequence). CDR3 sequence reads: CASSIPTSPSSYNEQFF. The CDR3 DNA sequence: TGTGCCAGTAGTATCCCGACTAGCCCGAGCTCCTACAATGAGCAGTTCTTC.

This clone was counted a single time. The chain joins TRBV15 to TRBJ2-5; 9 positions match TRBD2. The CDR3 is 15 amino acids. CDR1 and CDR2 (germline): LNHNV, YYDKDF (reference sequence). The junction had 4 bases not matched to a gene; V was cut back by 0 bases and J by 5 bases. The CDR3 is CATSREKRGAETQYF. The CDR3 DNA sequence: TGTGCCACCAGCAGAGAGAAGCGGGGGGCGGAGACCCAGTACTTC.